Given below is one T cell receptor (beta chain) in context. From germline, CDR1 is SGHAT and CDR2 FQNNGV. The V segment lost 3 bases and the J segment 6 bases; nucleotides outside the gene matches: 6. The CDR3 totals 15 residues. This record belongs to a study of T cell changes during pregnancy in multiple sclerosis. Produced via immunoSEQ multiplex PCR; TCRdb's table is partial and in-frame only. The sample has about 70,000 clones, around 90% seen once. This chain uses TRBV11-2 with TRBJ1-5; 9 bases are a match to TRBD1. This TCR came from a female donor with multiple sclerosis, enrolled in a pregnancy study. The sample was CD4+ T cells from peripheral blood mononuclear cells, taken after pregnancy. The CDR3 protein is CASSFGTGLGQPQHF. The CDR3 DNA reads TGTGCCAGCAGCTTCGGGACAGGGTTGGGTCAGCCCCAGCATTTT.